This T cell receptor (beta chain) was sequenced during a study of tumor and adjacent non-tumor tissue in lung cancer. At the level of the study: Patients were aged about 31 to 85, ten or so men and 4 to 6 women, stage I to III. General observations from the study: Top 100 clones took a larger repertoire share in normal lung. Compared with tumor, normal lung showed significantly lower TCR diversity.

Regarding this clonotype: Its target is unknown.

In germline, CDR1 is SQVTM, CDR2 ANQGSEA. V gave up 5 bases and J gave up 5 bases, with 15 bases separating them. There are 13 residues in the CDR3. A modified ARM-PCR protocol with three rounds of nested PCR amplified TCRbeta. TCRdb analysed the multiplex PCR reads with MiXCR anew, one entry per CDR3 protein. The profile covers roughly 43,000 distinct CDR3 sequences, with 60% appearing a single time and less than 55% taken by the ten largest. This sample's RNA came from whole unsorted tissue. Distant lung tissue was collected more than 3 cm away from the tumor edge. Between August and November 2014, newly diagnosed, chemotherapy-naive lung cancer patients underwent thoracic surgery in China.

The sequencing sample was made of distant non-tumor lung tissue. The TCR comes from a man aged 50 or older with non-small cell lung cancer. This chain joins TRBV29-1 and TRBJ1-1; D gene ambiguous. CDR3 nucleotide sequence: TGCAGCGTTTCCGGGAAATGGGAGACTGAAGCTTTCTTT. Encoded protein: CSVSGKWETEAFF.